This T cell receptor (beta chain) was sequenced during a study of monozygotic twins with inflammatory bowel disease. This CDR3 has 18 amino acids. CDR1 is SGHVS and CDR2 is FNYEAQ in the germline V gene. TCRdb reanalyzed the 5' RACE reads and collapses them to one entry per CDR3 protein, without DNA. The sample features 150,000 to 200,000 distinct CDR3 sequences, with approximately 7.4% in its top ten. Sequenced sample: blood. The chain links TRBV7-6 to TRBJ1-5; TCRdb returns TRBD1, unconfirmable since there is no DNA. The receptor was derived from a human donor with ulcerative colitis or Crohn's disease, or a healthy co-twin of an affected twin (not recorded which). The CDR3 loop is CASSLEVVGQGGNQPQHF.